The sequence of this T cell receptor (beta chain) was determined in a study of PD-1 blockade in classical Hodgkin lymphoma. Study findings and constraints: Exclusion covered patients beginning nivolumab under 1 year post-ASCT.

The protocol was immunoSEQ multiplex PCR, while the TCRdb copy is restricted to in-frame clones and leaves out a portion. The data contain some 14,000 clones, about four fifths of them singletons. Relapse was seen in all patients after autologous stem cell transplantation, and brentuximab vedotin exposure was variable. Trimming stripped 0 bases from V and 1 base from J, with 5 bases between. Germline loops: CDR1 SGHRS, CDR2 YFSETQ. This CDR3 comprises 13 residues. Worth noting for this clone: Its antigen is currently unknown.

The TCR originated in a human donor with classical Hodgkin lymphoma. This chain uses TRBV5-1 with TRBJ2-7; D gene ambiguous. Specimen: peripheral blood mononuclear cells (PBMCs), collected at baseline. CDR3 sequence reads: CASSLVRSYEQYF. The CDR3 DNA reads TGCGCCAGCAGCTTGGTACGGTCCTACGAGCAGTACTTC.